What follows are 15 T cell receptor beta chains derived from one specimen sequenced in a study of control samples from healthy donors and cancer patients. The repertoire was sequenced with immunoSEQ multiplex PCR; TCRdb's copy has only in-frame clones and lacks some. The sample totals some 180,000 clones. The sample comprised blood. The receptor set was obtained from a woman aged 30 to 39 in good health.

This chain uses TRBV5-1 with TRBJ2-1; 12 bases match TRBD1. Losses at the gene ends were 5 bases for V and 12 bases for J; bases not matched to a gene: 6. The CDR3 loop spans 13 amino acids. CDR1 and CDR2 from the germline V gene are SGHRS and YFSETQ. The CDR3 is CASRGTGGIGQFF. The CDR3 coding sequence is TGCGCCAGCAGGGGGACAGGGGGCATCGGGCAGTTCTTC.

This sequence joins TRBV9 and TRBJ1-1; TRBD1 matches 9 bases. The CDR3 loop spans 17 amino acids. From germline, CDR1 is SGDLS and CDR2 YYNGEE. Germline trimming cut 0 bases from V and 1 base from J; bases unmatched to any gene: 7. The CDR3 here is CASSVAGTGKTNTEAFF. CDR3 bases: TGTGCCAGCAGCGTAGCAGGGACAGGGAAGACGAACACTGAAGCTTTCTTT.

V is TRBV28 and J is TRBJ1-6; a possible D gene is TRBD1 (6 bases). Trimming stripped 8 bases from V and 10 bases from J, with 21 bases between. This CDR3 spans 15 amino acids. Looked up from germline, CDR1 is MDHEN and CDR2 is SYDVKM. This CDR3 reads CASGPSGAGISPLHF. CDR3 DNA sequence: TGTGCCAGCGGCCCCTCAGGGGCAGGGATATCACCCCTCCACTTT.

The genes are TRBV28 and TRBJ1-1; possibly TRBD1 for D (6 bases). Germline CDR1 reads MDHEN; CDR2 reads SYDVKM. This CDR3 is built from 15 residues. With 6 bases removed from V and 0 bases from J, the gap between germline ends came to 14 bases. CDR3 residues: CASRSQGPVNTEAFF. The CDR3 DNA is TGTGCCAGCAGAAGTCAGGGGCCGGTGAACACTGAAGCTTTCTTT.

The V gene is TRBV6-5, the J gene TRBJ2-6; D is undetermined. The CDR3 runs to 14 residues. V lost 7 bases and J 0 bases, leaving 7 bases between the germline ends. Germline values: CDR1 MNHEY, CDR2 SVGAGI. CDR3 DNA sequence: TGTGCCAGCAAGAGAAGCTCTGGGGCCAACGTCCTGACTTTC. It is translated as CASKRSSGANVLTF.

The gene calls are TRBV5-1 and TRBJ2-4; 11 bases align to TRBD2. The CDR3 is 18 amino acids. Germline CDR1 SGHRS, CDR2 YFSETQ. The trim removed 4 bases at V and 0 bases at J, leaving 9 bases unmatched. This CDR3 reads CASSTGLAEKLAKNIQYF. The CDR3 nucleotides are TGCGCCAGCAGCACGGGACTAGCGGAGAAACTAGCCAAAAACATTCAGTACTTC.

CDR3: CAIGSGRSGGSNQPQHF. The DNA of the CDR3 is TGTGCCATCGGGTCTGGCAGGTCGGGGGGAAGCAATCAGCCCCAGCATTTT. The chain employs TRBV10-3 and TRBJ1-5, with D maybe TRBD1 (5 bases). Germline-derived CDR1 and CDR2 are ENHRY and SYGVKD. V was pared by 8 bases and J by 1 base, with 21 bases between. The CDR3 covers 17 residues.

CDR3 DNA sequence: TGCGCCAGCAGCCACCCTACAACGGGGCCGGCTCAGCCCCAGCATTTT. Translation: CASSHPTTGPAQPQHF. The genes are TRBV4-1 and TRBJ1-5, with D possibly being TRBD1 (5 bases). This CDR3 has 16 amino acids. With 3 bases removed from V and 6 bases from J, the gap between germline ends came to 18 bases. CDR1 MGHRA and CDR2 YSYEKL come from the germline V gene.

The chain joins TRBV5-6 to TRBJ1-2; 9 nucleotides align to TRBD1. The CDR3 extends over 14 amino acids. The germline V gene encodes CDR1 SGHDT and CDR2 YYEEEE. V lost 2 bases to trimming and J lost 2 bases; unmatched junction nucleotides: 1. CDR3 region: CASSFGTGNYGYTF. DNA of the CDR3: TGTGCCAGCAGCTTCGGGACAGGGAACTATGGCTACACCTTC.

A note on this clone: An end of the junction differs from the germline gene, which may be a read error. J is TRBJ1-2 and V is TRBV28, with 7 bases lining up with TRBD1. CDR1 and CDR2 (germline): MDHEN, SYDVKM. This CDR3 comprises 10 residues. CDR3 DNA sequence: TGTGCCAGCAGTGCCGGGACAGCCGCCTTC. It translates to CASSAGTAAF.

J is TRBJ1-2 and V is TRBV7-9, with unresolved D. V lost 0 bases and J lost 5, with 16 bases in between. The CDR3 runs 16 residues. Germline CDR1 is SEHNR and CDR2 is FQNEAQ (reference sequence). This CDR3 is CASSLATSLTDYGYTF. CDR3 in DNA: TGTGCCAGCAGCTTAGCAACTTCCCTGACCGATTATGGCTACACCTTC.

The chain carries TRBV11-2 and TRBJ2-7; D may be TRBD1 or TRBD2 (5 bases each). Germline V CDR1 and CDR2: SGHAT, FQNNGV. The V and J ends lost 1 base and 3 bases respectively, with 7 bases between them. The CDR3 extends over 13 amino acids. The CDR3: CASSLARGYEQYF. DNA for the CDR3: TGTGCCAGCAGCTTAGCGAGGGGCTACGAGCAGTACTTC.

V and J are TRBV19 and TRBJ2-7; D is perhaps TRBD1 (6 bases). There are 13 residues in the CDR3. The V and J ends lost 10 bases and 0 bases respectively, with 13 bases between them. Germline V gene lookup returns CDR1 LNHDA and CDR2 SQIVND (reference sequence). CDR3 amino acids: CATLDRISYEQYF. DNA for the CDR3: TGTGCCACCTTGGACAGAATCTCCTACGAGCAGTACTTC.

V gene TRBV6-6 combines with J gene TRBJ2-7, with D unclear. CDR3 size: 11 residues. Trimming removed 5 bases from V and 3 bases from J, with 5 bases in between. The germline CDR1 and CDR2 sequences are MNHNY and SVGAGI (reference sequence). This CDR3 is CASSLVYEQYF. CDR3 bases: TGTGCCAGCAGTCTCGTCTACGAGCAGTACTTC.

This chain uses TRBV28 with TRBJ2-3; D uncertain. Germline loops: CDR1 MDHEN, CDR2 SYDVKM. The CDR3 runs to 11 residues. Trimming shortened V by 7 bases and J by 6 bases, and 8 bases separated the two germline ends. The CDR3 nucleotides are TGTGCCAGCATAGGGATGGATACGCAGTATTTT. Protein product: CASIGMDTQYF.